A single sample gave rise to the 12 T cell receptor beta chains below, sequenced in a study of T cell responses to AZD1222 COVID-19 vaccine. This table comes from immunoSEQ multiplex PCR, and its TCRdb copy is limited to in-frame clones, with some not included. This table holds about 94,000 clones, around 87% found once. Sequencing was performed on peripheral blood, taken 28 days after the second AZD1222 dose. These receptors were collected from an adult who received the AZD1222 COVID-19 vaccine.

This clone was seen a single time. The chain carries TRBV15 and TRBJ1-1; D is unresolved. The germline gives CDR1 LNHNV, CDR2 YYDKDF (reference sequence). Trimming removed 5 bases at V and 1 base at J, with 5 bases between. This CDR3 region has 12 residues. The CDR3: CATSERNTEAFF. The CDR3 DNA reads TGTGCCACCAGCGAGCGGAACACTGAAGCTTTCTTT. The full variable domain, in which reference TRBV15 and TRBJ1-1 provide the parts outside the CDR3, is DAMVIQNPRYQVTQFGKPVTLSCSQTLNHNVMYWYQQKSSQAPKLLFHYYDKDFNNEADTPDNFQSRRPNTSFCFLDIRSPGLGDTAMYLCATSERNTEAFFGQGTRLTVV.

The J gene is TRBJ2-5, the V gene TRBV7-2, with 10 bases matching TRBD2. CDR1 is SGHTA, CDR2 FQGNSA, per germline. CDR3 size: 16 residues. Trimming took 5 bases from V and 3 from J; bases not matched to a gene: 9. CDR3 loop: CASSPRTAGGKETQYF. In nucleotides, the CDR3 is TGTGCCAGCAGCCCCCGGACAGCGGGAGGGAAAGAGACCCAGTACTTC.

The rearrangement joins TRBV9 to TRBJ2-5; 12 bases agree with TRBD2. This CDR3 comprises 18 residues. In germline, CDR1 is SGDLS, CDR2 YYNGEE. V was clipped by 0 bases and J by 6 bases; unmatched bases: 12. In DNA, the CDR3 is TGTGCCAGCAGCGTAGAAAGGGGACTAGCGGGTAGGGGAAAGACCCAGTACTTC. Its protein is CASSVERGLAGRGKTQYF.

The chain has TRBV6-6 and TRBJ2-7, with 7 bases lining up with TRBD2. The ends lost 6 bases at V and 5 bases at J; junction bases unmatched: 10. Germline V CDR1 and CDR2: MNHNY, SVGAGI (reference sequence). There are 14 residues in the CDR3. CDR3 nucleotide sequence: TGTGCCAGCAGCCACTTGCGCGGGAGACACGAGCAGTACTTC. Protein sequence: CASSHLRGRHEQYF.

The genes are TRBV4-3 and TRBJ1-2; D remains ambiguous. V lost 1 base to trimming and J lost 3 bases, with 6 bases between them. The germline CDR1 and CDR2 sequences are LGHNA and YSLEER. The CDR3 loop spans 13 amino acids. DNA of the CDR3: TGCGCCAGCAGCCAAGCCCAGGACTATGGCTACACCTTC. This sequence encodes CASSQAQDYGYTF.

The V and J genes are TRBV4-3 and TRBJ2-3, with TRBD2 identical over 11 bases. CDR1 LGHNA and CDR2 YSLEER come from the germline V gene. With 0 bases clipped from V and 7 bases from J, the junction kept 9 bases outside the gene matches. This CDR3 is 17 amino acids long. CDR3 amino acids: CASSQEGLAGGPNTQYF. As DNA, the CDR3 is TGCGCCAGCAGCCAAGAGGGATTAGCGGGGGGGCCAAATACGCAGTATTTT.

V and J are TRBV9 and TRBJ2-1; tentatively, D is TRBD2 (5 bases). Germline V lookup: CDR1 SGDLS, CDR2 YYNGEE. The CDR3 length is 16 residues. Trimming removed 2 bases from V and 0 bases from J, with 12 bases in between. The CDR3 DNA reads TGTGCCAGCAGCGTGTGGTCGACTAACTCCTACAATGAGCAGTTCTTC. This codes for CASSVWSTNSYNEQFF.

This clone was recorded once. This chain joins TRBV19 and TRBJ2-5; 8 bases are shared with TRBD1. The CDR3 contains 15 residues. Looked up from germline, CDR1 is LNHDA and CDR2 is SQIVND (reference sequence). V lost 2 bases to trimming and J lost 4 bases; unmatched junction nucleotides: 6. Here the CDR3 reads CASSILQGAGETQYF. CDR3 DNA sequence: TGTGCCAGTAGTATACTCCAGGGGGCAGGAGAGACCCAGTACTTC.

The rearrangement joins TRBV19 to TRBJ1-1; D may be TRBD1 (6 bases). Germline V gene lookup returns CDR1 LNHDA and CDR2 SQIVND (reference sequence). V was cut by 5 bases and J by 4 bases, with 14 bases left in between. The CDR3 loop spans 14 amino acids. In DNA form, the CDR3 reads TGTGCCAGTAGTTTAGGCGGACAGAGCACTGAAGCTTTCTTT. It specifies CASSLGGQSTEAFF.

The chain couples TRBV29-1 to TRBJ2-2, with a weak D call TRBD1 (5 bases). Germline V gene sequence: CDR1 SQVTM, CDR2 ANQGSEA. V was clipped by 3 bases and J by 2 bases, with 10 bases between them. The CDR3 contains 14 residues. The CDR3 reads CSVDWQGNTGELFF. The DNA of the CDR3 is TGCAGCGTTGATTGGCAGGGTAACACCGGGGAGCTGTTTTTT.

The chain has TRBV19 and TRBJ1-4, with D tentatively TRBD1 (6 bases). V lost 6 bases to trimming and J lost 8 bases, with 22 bases between them. This CDR3 contains 16 residues. Looked up from germline, CDR1 is LNHDA and CDR2 is SQIVND (reference sequence). The CDR3 bases are TGTGCCAGTAGACAAAGGACAGTTTCTGGTGGGGAAAAACTGTTTTTT. This encodes CASRQRTVSGGEKLFF. The full variable domain, its missing parts supplied by reference TRBV19 and TRBJ1-4, is DGGITQSPKYLFRKEGQNVTLSCEQNLNHDAMYWYRQDPGQGLRLIYYSQIVNDFQKGDIAEGYSVSREKKESFPLTVTSAQKNPTAFYLCASRQRTVSGGEKLFFGSGTQLSVL.

The chain couples TRBV7-3 to TRBJ1-3, with D tentatively TRBD1 (6 bases). Deletions cut 5 bases from V and 1 base from J, with 18 bases between. CDR1 and CDR2 from the germline V gene are SGHTA and FQGTGA. This CDR3 is built from 17 residues. The CDR3 nucleotides read TGTGCCAGCAGCCCTAACCCACAGGGTTCGTCTGGAAACACCATATATTTT. Protein sequence: CASSPNPQGSSGNTIYF.